These 14 T cell receptor beta chains were sequenced from one sample in a study of a mutant IDH1 vaccine in newly diagnosed glioma. These receptors have no known antigen. Profiled with immunoSEQ multiplex PCR; TCRdb holds only in-frame clones, not every one. Of approximately 34,000 clones listed, approximately 89% are singletons. Time point specified: week 47, end of study. A single vaccine dose contained 300 ug of mutant IDH1 20-mer peptide, and topical imiquimod was used with it. Sequenced here: PBMCs, sampled from a glioma patient whose treatment included an IDH1 peptide vaccine. The receptor set was obtained from a man aged 35 to 55 with glioma.

The chain uses TRBV9 and TRBJ2-3; 7 bases match TRBD2. V shed 0 bases, J shed 0 bases, and the junction held 4 bases outside the gene matches. The CDR3 consists of 16 residues. Germline V gene lookup returns CDR1 SGDLS and CDR2 YYNGEE. The CDR3 here is CASSVGSSGSTDTQYF. Here the CDR3 DNA reads TGTGCCAGCAGCGTAGGGAGTAGCGGGAGCACAGATACGCAGTATTTT.

CDR3 in DNA: TGTGCCACCGGGGACAGGGATTCGTATGGCTACACCTTC. This codes for CATGDRDSYGYTF. The V and J genes are TRBV5-4 and TRBJ1-2; 9 bases line up with TRBD1. The CDR3 has 13 amino acids. V lost 9 bases and J lost 5; bases outside the gene matches: 8. In germline, CDR1 is SGHNT, CDR2 YYREEE (reference sequence).

CDR3 residues: CASSPGQGSFPGNTIYF. As DNA, the CDR3 is TGCGCCAGCTCTCCGGGACAGGGGTCTTTTCCTGGAAACACCATATATTTT. The V and J genes are TRBV5-1 and TRBJ1-3; 10 bases match TRBD1. Germline V gene lookup returns CDR1 SGHRS and CDR2 YFSETQ. This CDR3 comprises 17 residues. J gave up 2 bases and V 7 bases, and 12 bases lay outside the gene matches.

This clone was seen a handful of times. The J gene is TRBJ1-1, the V gene TRBV29-1; 8 bases line up with TRBD1. Unmatched junction bases numbered 5, after V lost 4 bases and J lost 4 bases. Looked up from germline, CDR1 is SQVTM and CDR2 is ANQGSEA. The CDR3 length is 13 residues. CDR3 amino acids: CSVGLTGATEAFF. CDR3 nucleotide sequence: TGCAGCGTTGGCTTGACAGGGGCCACTGAAGCTTTCTTT. Drawing the rest from reference TRBV29-1 and TRBJ1-1, the complete variable domain is SAVISQKPSRDICQRGTSLTIQCQVDSQVTMMFWYRQQPGQSLTLIATANQGSEATYESGFVIDKFPISRPNLTFSTLTVSNMSPEDSSIYLCSVGLTGATEAFFGQGTRLTVV.

The chain couples TRBV11-2 to TRBJ2-1, with D maybe TRBD1 (6 bases). The germline gives CDR1 SGHAT, CDR2 FQNNGV. The CDR3 is 12 amino acids. V dropped 6 bases and J dropped 12 bases, with 15 bases sitting between them. This chain's CDR3 is CASSRDRTTQFF. DNA of the CDR3: TGTGCCAGCAGTCGCGACAGGACCACGCAGTTCTTC.

V gene TRBV9 combines with J gene TRBJ2-4, with 8 bases lining up with TRBD1. This CDR3 has 13 amino acids. V lost 6 bases, J lost 6 bases, and 5 bases stayed unmatched. Per germline, CDR1 SGDLS and CDR2 YYNGEE. The CDR3 sequence is CASNPRGLNIQYF. DNA of the CDR3: TGTGCCAGCAACCCCAGGGGGCTAAACATTCAGTACTTC.

The chain links TRBV5-5 to TRBJ1-3; D ambiguous. V lost 4 bases to trimming and J lost 0 bases, with 14 bases between them. The V gene's germline CDR1 is SGHKS and CDR2 YYEKEE (reference sequence). The CDR3 consists of 16 residues. The CDR3 loop is CASSITDYSSGNTIYF. In DNA, the CDR3 is TGTGCCAGCAGCATAACTGACTACTCCTCTGGAAACACCATATATTTT.

The CDR3 loop reads CASSLGPGGQPQHF. The CDR3 coding sequence is TGTGCCAGCAGCTTAGGACCGGGTGGGCAGCCCCAGCATTTT. The chain has TRBV11-2 and TRBJ1-5; D is undetermined. This CDR3 region has 14 residues. The germline V gene encodes CDR1 SGHAT and CDR2 FQNNGV. V lost 1 base, J lost 7 bases, and 11 bases lay in between.

The gene calls are TRBV7-2 and TRBJ2-1; 7 bases are shared with TRBD1. The germline V gene encodes CDR1 SGHTA and CDR2 FQGNSA. The CDR3 loop spans 15 amino acids. Losses at the gene ends were 5 bases for V and 4 bases for J; bases not matched to a gene: 8. The CDR3 nucleotides are TGTGCCAGCAGCCCTGACAGGGTCGGTTACAATGAGCAGTTCTTC. It is translated as CASSPDRVGYNEQFF.

The chain combines TRBV18 with TRBJ1-2; TRBD1 matches 8 bases. V was clipped by 3 bases and J by 8 bases; unmatched bases: 5. The germline V gene encodes CDR1 KGHSH and CDR2 LQKENI. The CDR3 sequence is 13 residues long. Here the CDR3 reads CASSPSDRDGYTF. The CDR3 DNA is TGTGCCAGCTCACCCTCGGACAGGGACGGCTACACCTTC.

The rearrangement uses TRBV28 and TRBJ2-1, with D perhaps TRBD2 (7 bases). V lost 4 bases, J lost 7 bases, and 20 bases lay in between. Germline CDR1 reads MDHEN; CDR2 reads SYDVKM. The CDR3 totals 16 residues. The CDR3, as DNA: TGTGCCAGCAGTTCACGCGGGGGCGTCCGAAGTAATGAGCAGTTCTTC. It translates to CASSSRGGVRSNEQFF.

This clone was observed a single time. The chain couples TRBV29-1 to TRBJ2-3; perhaps TRBD2 as D (6 bases). The CDR3 sequence is 11 residues long. The ends were cut back, 8 bases at V and 3 bases at J, with 9 bases in the middle. Germline CDR1 SQVTM, CDR2 ANQGSEA. The CDR3 nucleotides are TGCAGCTGGGGGGAAACAGATACGCAGTATTTT. Translated, it gives CSWGETDTQYF.

V gene TRBV23-1 combines with J gene TRBJ2-2, with D unresolved. TRBV23-1 is sorted into the ORF group, with uncertain function. V was shortened by 0 bases and J by 1 base, with 9 bases between the two germline ends. There are 16 residues in the CDR3. The DNA for the CDR3 is TGCGCCAGCAGTCAATCATGCACCGTGAACACCGGGGAGCTGTTTTTT. Its protein is CASSQSCTVNTGELFF.

The rearrangement links TRBV5-1 to TRBJ1-3; 8 bases match TRBD1. The CDR3 spans 14 residues. V lost 4 bases, J lost 6 bases, and 6 bases stayed unmatched. Germline CDR1 SGHRS, CDR2 YFSETQ. CDR3 sequence: CASSLDRGANTIYF. CDR3 sequence (DNA): TGCGCCAGCAGCCTTGACAGGGGTGCAAACACCATATATTTT.